Presented here are 25 T cell receptor beta chains from one specimen sequenced in a study of blood T cell repertoires in COVID-19 (dated by TCRdb to the early 2020s). Library construction relied on the immunoSEQ multiplex PCR assay. TCRdb took this table from immuneACCESS and kept in-frame rearrangements with V and J called. Such tables lack part of the clones; where checked against another copy, unresolved V genes explain under half of the gap, and the rest is unexplained. The sample includes some 130,000 clones, with around 73% observed a single time. The leading ten clones occupy approximately 9.9% of the sample. Sequenced: peripheral blood. These receptors were collected from a man aged 55 to 70 who had recovered from COVID-19.

The gene calls are TRBV5-1 and TRBJ1-4; 8 nucleotides align to TRBD1. The CDR3 sequence is 14 residues long. Germline V gene data show CDR1 as SGHRS and CDR2 as YFSETQ. The V segment lost 0 bases and the J segment 8 bases; nucleotides outside the gene matches: 3. The CDR3 is CASSLGQGREKLFF. The CDR3 DNA is TGCGCCAGCAGCTTGGGACAGGGGAGGGAAAAACTGTTTTTT. The complete variable domain, with remaining parts taken from reference TRBV5-1 and TRBJ1-4, reads KAGVTQTPRYLIKTRGQQVTLSCSPISGHRSVSWYQQTPGQGLQFLFEYFSETQRNKGNFPGRFSGRQFSNSRSEMNVSTLELGDSALYLCASSLGQGREKLFFGSGTQLSVL.

The V and J genes are TRBV2 and TRBJ2-7; 10 bases fit TRBD1. The germline V gene has CDR1 SNHLY and CDR2 FYNNEI. The CDR3 runs 14 residues. V was clipped by 6 bases and J by 2 bases; unmatched bases: 4. The CDR3 DNA sequence: TGTGCCAGCAGGACCGGGACAGGGGCCTACGAGCAGTACTTC. Protein: CASRTGTGAYEQYF. Together with reference TRBV2 and TRBJ2-7, the CDR3 gives the full variable domain: EPEVTQTPSHQVTQMGQEVILRCVPISNHLYFYWYRQILGQKVEFLVSFYNNEISEKSEIFDDQFSVERPDGSNFTLKIRSTKLEDSAMYFCASRTGTGAYEQYFGPGTRLTVT.

The genes are TRBV7-9 and TRBJ2-2; no clear D gene. The germline V gene encodes CDR1 SEHNR and CDR2 FQNEAQ (reference sequence). Trimming pared 1 base from V and 1 base from J, leaving 4 bases between. The CDR3 is 14 residues long. CDR3 residues: CASSLVQNTGELFF. For the CDR3, the DNA is TGTGCCAGCAGCTTAGTTCAGAACACCGGGGAGCTGTTTTTT.

The gene calls are TRBV19 and TRBJ1-5, with 7 bases that match TRBD1. Looked up from germline, CDR1 is LNHDA and CDR2 is SQIVND (reference sequence). V gave up 4 bases and J gave up 6 bases; unmatched junction bases: 12. The CDR3 is made up of 16 amino acids. CDR3 bases: TGTGCCAGTAGTACCTCCCGACAGGGAATAGGTCAGCCCCAGCATTTT. This gives the protein CASSTSRQGIGQPQHF.

CDR3 nucleotide sequence: TGTGCCAGCAGTCCGTCTCGGACAGGGGGCGCGAACACTGAAGCTTTCTTT. Translated, it gives CASSPSRTGGANTEAFF. The chain combines TRBV27 with TRBJ1-1; 11 nucleotides align to TRBD1. Germline loops: CDR1 MNHEY, CDR2 SMNVEV (reference sequence). The CDR3 runs 17 residues. Unmatched junction bases numbered 9, after V lost 5 bases and J lost 1 base.

The chain carries TRBV30 and TRBJ1-6, with TRBD1 as a possible D gene (5 bases). Germline values: CDR1 GTSNPN, CDR2 SVGIG (reference sequence). CDR3 length: 16 amino acids. Trimming removed 0 bases at V and 5 bases at J, with 14 bases between. For the CDR3, the DNA is TGTGCCTGGAGTGTACAGCCAGGGAGGCATAATTCACCCCTCCACTTT. This gives the protein CAWSVQPGRHNSPLHF.

The gene calls are TRBV29-1 and TRBJ2-7; D might be TRBD1 (7 bases). This CDR3 has 14 residues. Germline V gene sequence: CDR1 SQVTM, CDR2 ANQGSEA. Deletions cut 3 bases from V and 0 bases from J, with 12 bases between. CDR3 nucleotides: TGCAGCGTTGATCAGGGGGGAGGCTCCTACGAGCAGTACTTC. Translated, it gives CSVDQGGGSYEQYF.

The rearrangement joins TRBV24-1 to TRBJ2-6, with no clear D. The CDR3 extends over 13 amino acids. Trimming removed 9 bases from V and 1 base from J, with 6 bases in between. The germline CDR1 and CDR2 sequences are KGHDR and SFDVKD. CDR3 amino acids: CATEESGANVLTF. DNA for the CDR3: TGTGCCACCGAGGAGTCTGGGGCCAACGTCCTGACTTTC.

The CDR3 is CAWSVGAASPDTQYF. In nucleotides, the CDR3 is TGTGCCTGGAGTGTTGGGGCAGCCTCCCCAGATACGCAGTATTTT. The chain employs TRBV30 and TRBJ2-3; the D gene is possibly TRBD1 (5 bases). The CDR3 loop spans 15 amino acids. With 0 bases removed from V and 4 bases from J, the gap between germline ends came to 14 bases. CDR1 is GTSNPN, CDR2 SVGIG, per germline (reference sequence).

A remark on this clone: Other DNA variants within this sample encode the same CDR3. J is TRBJ2-1 and V is TRBV7-2; TRBD2 matches at 12 bases. The CDR3 length is 15 residues. V lost 6 bases and J lost 5; bases outside the gene matches: 5. The germline CDR1 and CDR2 sequences are SGHTA and FQGNSA. The CDR3 loop is CASSLTSGRHNEQFF. The DNA for the CDR3 is TGTGCCAGCAGTCTTACTAGCGGGAGGCACAATGAGCAGTTCTTC.

V and J are TRBV5-4 and TRBJ2-7; 8 bases fit TRBD2. Trimming removed 4 bases from V and 3 bases from J; junction bases left unmatched: 6. Per germline, CDR1 SGHNT and CDR2 YYREEE (reference sequence). The CDR3 totals 14 residues. CDR3 sequence (DNA): TGTGCCAGCAGCCTGGGACTAGGTTTCTACGAGCAGTACTTC. Translated: CASSLGLGFYEQYF.

The CDR3 DNA sequence: TGTGCCAGCTTATATAGCGGGAGGGCCTCAGATACGCAGTATTTT. This sequence encodes CASLYSGRASDTQYF. The chain links TRBV7-2 to TRBJ2-3, with 11 bases lining up with TRBD2. Germline loops: CDR1 SGHTA, CDR2 FQGNSA. The CDR3 contains 15 residues. V was pared by 8 bases and J by 4 bases, with 8 bases of the junction left unmatched.

This clone has just one count. The chain combines TRBV5-1 with TRBJ2-1; D ambiguous. The germline CDR1 and CDR2 sequences are SGHRS and YFSETQ. This CDR3 spans 14 amino acids. Trimming took off 4 bases at V and 3 bases at J, with 11 bases between the two ends. CDR3 coding DNA: TGCGCCAGCAGCACTCCCCCCTTCTACAATGAGCAGTTCTTC. Its protein product is CASSTPPFYNEQFF. Full variable domain (rest looked up from reference TRBV5-1 and TRBJ2-1): KAGVTQTPRYLIKTRGQQVTLSCSPISGHRSVSWYQQTPGQGLQFLFEYFSETQRNKGNFPGRFSGRQFSNSRSEMNVSTLELGDSALYLCASSTPPFYNEQFFGPGTRLTVL.

This clone has a handful of counts. This chain connects TRBV19 to TRBJ1-4, with D maybe TRBD1 (6 bases). Deletions cut 6 bases from V and 6 bases from J, with 11 bases between. CDR1 LNHDA and CDR2 SQIVND come from the germline V gene (reference sequence). The CDR3 is 13 amino acids. The CDR3 here is CASRRGTDEKLFF. The CDR3 bases are TGTGCCAGTAGAAGGGGGACGGATGAAAAACTGTTTTTT.

Many counts were recorded for this clone. The chain recombines TRBV7-9 with TRBJ2-1, with D tentatively TRBD2 (6 bases). The CDR3 length is 14 residues. Germline V gene sequence: CDR1 SEHNR, CDR2 FQNEAQ (reference sequence). The ends were cut back, 1 base at V and 7 bases at J, with 11 bases in the middle. The CDR3 DNA follows: TGTGCCAGCAGCTTAGAGGCTAGCGCGAATGAGCAGTTCTTC. This encodes CASSLEASANEQFF. Full variable domain (missing parts from reference TRBV7-9 and TRBJ2-1): DTGVSQNPRHKITKRGQNVTFRCDPISEHNRLYWYRQTLGQGPEFLTYFQNEAQLEKSRLLSDRFSAERPKGSFSTLEIQRTEQGDSAMYLCASSLEASANEQFFGPGTRLTVL.

V usage is TRBV30 and J usage is TRBJ2-3; tentatively, D is TRBD2 (5 bases). CDR3 length equals 12 residues. Germline V gives CDR1 GTSNPN, CDR2 SVGIG (reference sequence). Trimming took 0 bases from V and 7 from J, leaving 8 bases between them. CDR3 sequence: CAWSVRGHTQYF. The CDR3 coding sequence is TGTGCCTGGAGTGTACGGGGTCATACGCAGTATTTT.

The chain employs TRBV2 and TRBJ2-1; TRBD2 might be the D (6 bases). The CDR3 runs 16 residues. Germline values: CDR1 SNHLY, CDR2 FYNNEI. The V end was cut by 4 bases, the J end by 4 bases, with 17 bases between. Here the CDR3 reads CASSVGGAGVYNEQFF. The CDR3 nucleotides read TGTGCCAGCAGTGTGGGCGGGGCCGGAGTGTACAATGAGCAGTTCTTC.

The CDR3 nucleotides read TGTGCCACCATTACAGGGGGTTGGCCAACTGAAGCTTTCTTT. As protein: CATITGGWPTEAFF. V and J are TRBV25-1 and TRBJ1-1; 8 nucleotides match TRBD1. The length of the CDR3 is 14 residues. Trimming cost V 10 bases and J 5 bases; bases outside gene matches: 12. CDR1 is MGHDK and CDR2 is SYGVNS in the germline V gene.

Only a few counts were recorded for this clone. V usage is TRBV7-3 and J usage is TRBJ2-3; 8 nucleotides match TRBD2. Looked up from germline, CDR1 is SGHTA and CDR2 is FQGTGA. This CDR3 region has 15 residues. Losses at the gene ends were 5 bases for V and 5 bases for J; bases not matched to a gene: 9. This chain's CDR3 is CASSTGTRGKDTQYF. The CDR3 DNA sequence: TGTGCCAGCAGCACCGGGACTAGGGGTAAAGATACGCAGTATTTT. The full variable domain, rest sourced from reference TRBV7-3 and TRBJ2-3, is GAGVSQTPSNKVTEKGKYVELRCDPISGHTALYWYRQSLGQGPEFLIYFQGTGAADDSGLPNDRFFAVRPEGSVSTLKIQRTERGDSAVYLCASSTGTRGKDTQYFGPGTRLTVL.

The rearrangement joins TRBV4-3 to TRBJ1-6, with 7 bases identical to TRBD1. The V and J ends lost 3 bases and 7 bases, in that order; junction bases with no gene match: 3. CDR3 length: 14 amino acids. Germline V gives CDR1 LGHNA, CDR2 YSLEER. CDR3 protein: CASSQQTGNSPLHF. The DNA of the CDR3 is TGCGCCAGCAGCCAGCAGACAGGGAATTCACCCCTCCACTTT.

This clone was found once. The chain couples TRBV29-1 to TRBJ2-3; 7 bases are shared with TRBD1. Germline CDR1 and CDR2: SQVTM and ANQGSEA. CDR3 length: 15 residues. Trimming at V came to 7 bases and at J to 0 bases, leaving 10 bases not matched to a gene. CDR3 sequence reads: CSGTRGTSSTDTQYF. The CDR3 DNA follows: TGCAGCGGGACCAGGGGGACCTCTAGCACAGATACGCAGTATTTT.

CDR3 nucleotide sequence: TGCGCCAGCAGCTTGGAGGCGGACAGGGGGGCGTACGAGCAGTACTTC. Its translation: CASSLEADRGAYEQYF. The chain couples TRBV5-1 to TRBJ2-7, with 10 bases matching TRBD1. This CDR3 is 16 amino acids long. V dropped 0 bases and J dropped 4; count of bases not matched to a gene: 7. CDR1 and CDR2 from the germline V gene are SGHRS and YFSETQ.

About this clone itself: Germline is not matched at one junction end, which may reflect a read error. The chain carries TRBV19 and TRBJ2-6, with 9 positions matching TRBD1. The CDR3 length is 17 residues. Germline values: CDR1 LNHDA, CDR2 SQIVND (reference sequence). The chain's CDR3 is CASSINHRGPGANVLTF. In DNA form, the CDR3 reads TGTGCCAGTAGTATAAACCACAGGGGGCCTGGAGCCAACGTCCTGACTTTC.

This clone was seen only once. The V and J genes are TRBV4-3 and TRBJ2-2, with a possible D match to TRBD2 (6 bases). Trimming removed 2 bases at V and 2 bases at J, with 12 bases between. CDR3 length: 16 amino acids. CDR1 and CDR2 from the germline V gene are LGHNA and YSLEER. The CDR3 loop is CASSQYLGGNTGELFF. The DNA for the CDR3 is TGCGCCAGCAGCCAATACCTCGGGGGAAACACCGGGGAGCTGTTTTTT.

The rearrangement joins TRBV7-2 to TRBJ2-2; D not resolved. The germline V gene encodes CDR1 SGHTA and CDR2 FQGNSA. The CDR3 extends over 15 amino acids. Trimming stripped 4 bases from V and 0 bases from J, with 9 bases between. Here the CDR3 reads CASSSDWPNTGELFF. The CDR3 region has the DNA TGTGCCAGCAGCTCCGACTGGCCGAACACCGGGGAGCTGTTTTTT.